This T cell receptor beta chain appears in the sequencing data of a study of CD8+ T cells in alopecia areata. J lost 0 bases, V lost 8 bases, and 3 bases had no gene match. Germline V gene lookup returns CDR1 SQVTM and CDR2 ANQGSEA. The CDR3 loop spans 12 amino acids. This clone has just one count. In each case, RNA was isolated and then reverse transcribed into cDNA as the sequencing template. The repertoire was sequenced with immunoSEQ multiplex PCR; TCRdb's copy has only in-frame clones and lacks some. Of some 99,000 clones in the sample, roughly two fifths were seen once. The clonotype comes from a human donor with alopecia areata. Sample: CD4+ T cells sorted from blood. V is TRBV29-1 and J is TRBJ2-7; the match to TRBD2 covers 8 bases. CDR3 region: CSFTSGSYEQYF. The CDR3 coding sequence is TGCAGCTTTACTAGCGGCTCCTACGAGCAGTACTTC.